This T cell receptor beta chain was identified during a study of cytotoxic CD8 clonotypes in ibrutinib-treated CLL. About the research overall: Response sampling came at median around a year of treatment, ranging about 6 to 40 months. The study's findings and limits: Baseline clonality exceeded age-matched healthy donors and tracked circulating CD8+ T-cell counts. Clonality went up at the time of ibrutinib response, stayed stable in sustained remission, and later dropped back toward its baseline level at progression.

The method was immunoSEQ multiplex PCR; TCRdb's version includes in-frame clones alone and lacks a portion of them. The sample records under 150,000 clones, around four fifths being singletons. CDR1 SGHTA and CDR2 FQGTGA come from the germline V gene. This CDR3 spans 14 amino acids. Trimming pared 2 bases from V and 9 bases from J, leaving 14 bases between. Cryopreserved PBMCs yielded around 2.1 micrograms of genomic DNA for TCR beta libraries. A remark on this clone: Its specificity is unknown.

This chain links TRBV7-3 with TRBJ2-1, with D hard to call. The sequencing here drew on PBMCs, taken after 24 months of ibrutinib treatment. This receptor was taken from a human donor with chronic lymphocytic leukemia. The CDR3 reads CASSLAAASGEQFF. CDR3 nucleotides: TGTGCCAGCAGCTTAGCGGCAGCCTCTGGTGAGCAGTTCTTC.